This T cell receptor (beta chain) was found in a study of blood T cells in healthy people across ages. Each of the donors had roughly 9.7 milliliters of peripheral blood drawn into EDTA-treated Vacutainer tubes. The germline CDR1 and CDR2 sequences are DFQATT and SNEGSKA (reference sequence). The ends were cut back, 0 bases at V and 0 bases at J, with 11 bases in the middle. The CDR3 totals 15 residues. Overall study results and limits: Greater diversity and more naive CD4+ cells were seen in long-lived donors than in aged donors.

The authors ran a second PCR of about 7 to 11 cycles using a sample-barcoded 5' primer and a J-beta primer mix. Using its own MiXCR run on the 5' RACE reads, TCRdb lists one record per CDR3 protein. The sample has some 900,000 distinct CDR3 sequences; roughly 50% are singletons. This clonotype was seen a handful of times. The antigen is unknown. This rearrangement joins TRBV20-1 to TRBJ2-5; D unresolved. Material for sequencing was blood. The TCR comes from a man between 25 and 39 years old in good health. CDR3 sequence reads: CSARESQVYQETQYF. In DNA, the CDR3 is TGCAGTGCTAGAGAGTCCCAGGTATACCAAGAGACCCAGTACTTC.